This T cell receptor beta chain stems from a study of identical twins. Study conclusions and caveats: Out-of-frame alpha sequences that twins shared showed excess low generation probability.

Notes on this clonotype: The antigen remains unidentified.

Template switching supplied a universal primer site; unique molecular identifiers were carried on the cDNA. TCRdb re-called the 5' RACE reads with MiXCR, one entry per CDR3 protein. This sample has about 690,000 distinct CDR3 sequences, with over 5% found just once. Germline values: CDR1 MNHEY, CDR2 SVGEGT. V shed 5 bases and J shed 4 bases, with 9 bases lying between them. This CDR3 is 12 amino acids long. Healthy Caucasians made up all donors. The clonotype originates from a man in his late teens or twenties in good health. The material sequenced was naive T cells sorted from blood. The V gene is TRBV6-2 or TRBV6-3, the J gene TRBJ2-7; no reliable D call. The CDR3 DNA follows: TGTGCCAGCAGTCCCTACTCATACGAGCAGTACTTC. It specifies CASSPYSYEQYF.